This passage covers 31 T cell receptor beta chains from one sample sequenced in a study of neurological immune-mediated disorders. Via MiXCR, TCRdb re-called the 5' RACE reads, giving one row per CDR3 protein. The sample comprises approximately 60,000 distinct CDR3 sequences, over 4% of which are singletons, and roughly 2.7% rests with the top ten. What was sequenced was PBMCs. The receptors were sampled from a man in his fifties with multiple sclerosis.

This clonotype was observed many times. This sequence joins TRBV7-2 and TRBJ1-2; maybe TRBD1 (6 bases). Germline loops: CDR1 SGHTA, CDR2 FQGNSA. The ends were cut back, 3 bases at V and 5 bases at J, with 16 bases in the middle. The CDR3 is made up of 15 amino acids. The CDR3 reads CASSFGGGGRYGYTF. The CDR3 nucleotides are TGTGCCAGCAGCTTTGGGGGCGGGGGGCGGTATGGCTACACCTTC. The full variable domain, its missing parts supplied by reference TRBV7-2 and TRBJ1-2, is GAGVSQSPSNKVTEKGKDVELRCDPISGHTALYWYRQSLGQGLEFLIYFQGNSAPDKSGLPSDRFSAERTGGSVSTLTIQRTQQEDSAVYLCASSFGGGGRYGYTFGSGTRLTVV.

This clonotype occurred many times. The junction departs from the called germline gene at one end, perhaps through a read error. The rearrangement joins TRBV12-3 or TRBV12-4 to TRBJ2-5; D may be TRBD2 (7 bases). This CDR3 spans 14 amino acids. CDR3 amino acids: CASSLGGGQETQYF. CDR3 DNA: TGTGCCAGCAGCTTAGGGGGGGGGCAAGAGACCCAGTACTTC.

This clonotype was seen many times. The V call is TRBV12-3 or TRBV12-4, the J call TRBJ2-3; D is uncertain. V was cut by 2 bases and J by 0 bases, with 9 bases left in between. The CDR3 extends over 15 amino acids. The CDR3 DNA follows: TGTGCCAGCAGTTTATGGTCGACTAGCACAGATACGCAGTATTTT. Translating gives CASSLWSTSTDTQYF.

In its sample, this clonotype was seen many times. V gene TRBV20-1 combines with J gene TRBJ1-4; no reliable D call. CDR1 is DFQATT, CDR2 SNEGSKA, per germline (reference sequence). The V end lost 3 bases, the J end lost 6 bases, and 17 bases lay between the germline ends. The CDR3 has 15 residues. The CDR3 nucleotides read TGCAGTGCTAGCCCTCCGAAGGCCCCCTATGAAAAACTGTTTTTT. Residues: CSASPPKAPYEKLFF.

This clonotype showed up many times. This chain joins TRBV5-1 and TRBJ2-3, with D uncertain. This CDR3 is 15 amino acids long. The V gene lost 0 bases and the J gene lost 0 bases, with 8 bases spanning the gap. CDR1 SGHRS and CDR2 YFSETQ come from the germline V gene. The CDR3 sequence is CASSLGATSTDTQYF. The CDR3 coding sequence is TGCGCCAGCAGCTTGGGAGCTACTAGCACAGATACGCAGTATTTT.

This clonotype was picked up many times. The chain links TRBV7-2 to TRBJ1-2, with D perhaps TRBD1 (6 bases). Trimming took off 1 base at V and 4 bases at J, with 13 bases between the two ends. Germline CDR1 reads SGHTA; CDR2 reads FQGNSA. The CDR3 runs to 15 residues. CDR3 sequence: CASSLDRDTSYGYTF. CDR3 in DNA: TGTGCCAGCAGCTTAGACCGGGACACCTCCTATGGCTACACCTTC.

This clonotype was seen many times. The gene calls are TRBV7-8 and TRBJ2-2; TRBD2 aligns across 7 bases. The CDR3 covers 18 residues. V lost 5 bases and J lost 3; bases outside the gene matches: 15. The germline CDR1 and CDR2 sequences are SGHVS and FQNEAQ. The CDR3 region is CASSPSRGLVWDTGELFF. CDR3 in DNA: TGTGCCAGCAGCCCTTCCCGAGGACTAGTGTGGGACACCGGGGAGCTGTTTTTT.

In the case of this clonotype: Sequence at one end of the junction differs from germline and may be a read error. The rearrangement uses TRBV6-5 and TRBJ2-1, with a tentative D call TRBD2 (5 bases). Germline V gene data show CDR1 as MNHEY and CDR2 as SVGAGI. The length of the CDR3 is 15 residues. CDR3 DNA: TGTGCCAGCAGTTACTCGACTTCTAGCTACAGTGAGCAGTTCTTC. Protein sequence: CASSYSTSSYSEQFF.

The table lists this clonotype with many counts. The genes are TRBV7-9 and TRBJ2-1; 15 nucleotides align to TRBD2. Germline assignment: CDR1 SEHNR and CDR2 FQNEAQ (reference sequence). J lost 0 bases, V lost 4 bases, and 7 bases had no gene match. The CDR3 runs 19 residues. For the CDR3, the DNA is TGTGCCAGCAGCTCTCCGGGACTAGCGGGGGGTAGCTCCTACAATGAGCAGTTCTTC. It is translated as CASSSPGLAGGSSYNEQFF.

This clonotype was seen many times. The CDR3 DNA is TGTGCCAGCTCACCGCATCAACAAGAGACCCAGTACTTC. It codes for CASSPHQQETQYF. The chain recombines TRBV18 with TRBJ2-5; D not resolved. V was pared by 3 bases and J by 2 bases, with 7 bases between. Germline V lookup: CDR1 KGHSH, CDR2 LQKENI. The CDR3 is made up of 13 amino acids.

This clonotype has just a few counts. V gene TRBV20-1 combines with J gene TRBJ2-3; the D is unclear. The CDR3 runs 12 residues. In germline, CDR1 is DFQATT, CDR2 SNEGSKA (reference sequence). V lost 0 bases to trimming and J lost 8 bases, with 9 bases between them. CDR3 DNA sequence: TGCAGTGCTAGAGATAAGGGTGGTACGCAGTATTTT. Amino acids: CSARDKGGTQYF.

In its sample, this clonotype was seen many times. This sequence joins TRBV7-9 and TRBJ2-5; TRBD2 agrees at 12 bases. The CDR3 runs to 16 residues. V shed 5 bases and J 1 base; nucleotides not matched to a gene: 5. In germline, CDR1 is SEHNR, CDR2 FQNEAQ (reference sequence). In DNA, the CDR3 is TGTGCCAGCAGCCGCCTAGCGGGGGGGACCCAAGAGACCCAGTACTTC. Its translation: CASSRLAGGTQETQYF.

In its sample, this clonotype was seen many times. The V and J genes are TRBV11-2 and TRBJ1-1; no firm D call. The V gene lost 5 bases and the J gene lost 2 bases, with 9 bases spanning the gap. In germline, CDR1 is SGHAT, CDR2 FQNNGV. The CDR3 is made up of 13 amino acids. CDR3: CASSPQVNTEAFF. For the CDR3, the DNA is TGTGCCAGCAGCCCCCAGGTAAACACTGAAGCTTTCTTT.

This clonotype is a singleton in its sample. This sequence may be a read error, since a much larger clone differs from it by one base. The rearrangement uses TRBV20-1 and TRBJ1-2; D remains unclear. Trimming shortened V by 6 bases and J by 9 bases, and 14 bases separated the two germline ends. The CDR3 loop spans 11 amino acids. Germline CDR1 reads DFQATT; CDR2 reads SNEGSKA (reference sequence). This CDR3 reads CSAKGMSRYTF. The CDR3 DNA reads as TGCAGTGCGAAGGGTATGAGTCGCTACACCTTC.

CDR3 coding DNA: TGTGCCAGCAGCTCACCTCACAGACACCGCGAACAAGAGACCCAGTACTTC. Translation gives CASSSPHRHREQETQYF. This chain uses TRBV7-6 with TRBJ2-5, with unresolved D. The CDR3 extends over 17 amino acids. V was pared by 4 bases and J by 2 bases, with 20 bases between. Germline V gives CDR1 SGHVS, CDR2 FNYEAQ. Together with reference TRBV7-6 and TRBJ2-5, the CDR3 gives the full variable domain: GAGVSQSPRYKVTKRGQDVALRCDPISGHVSLYWYRQALGQGPEFLTYFNYEAQQDKSGLPNDRFSAERPEGSISTLTIQRTEQRDSAMYRCASSSPHRHREQETQYFGPGTRLLVL.

This clonotype was found many times. This chain links TRBV12-3 or TRBV12-4 with TRBJ1-5; D is uncertain. The CDR3 sequence is 13 residues long. V was clipped by 1 base and J by 9 bases, with 10 bases between them. This chain's CDR3 is CASSLVRDGPQHF. In DNA form, the CDR3 reads TGTGCCAGCAGTTTAGTTCGGGATGGGCCCCAGCATTTT.

This clonotype occurred many times. This chain links TRBV29-1 with TRBJ2-1; a possible D gene is TRBD1 (6 bases). The CDR3 runs 15 residues. Trimming removed 2 bases at V and 3 bases at J, with 14 bases between. The germline CDR1 and CDR2 sequences are SQVTM and ANQGSEA. CDR3 in DNA: TGCAGCGTTGAACCTCGACAGGTTGTCTACAATGAGCAGTTCTTC. Its translation is CSVEPRQVVYNEQFF.

The sample holds many counts of this clonotype. The chain has TRBV5-1 and TRBJ2-5, with 8 nucleotides matching TRBD2. Germline CDR1 SGHRS, CDR2 YFSETQ. After removal of 3 bases from V and 2 bases from J, the junction contained 6 bases not matched to a gene. The CDR3 spans 15 residues. The DNA for the CDR3 is TGCGCCAGCAGCTCGTTAGCGGGGCCTCAAGAGACCCAGTACTTC. Translation: CASSSLAGPQETQYF.

This clonotype occurred many times. The chain is built from TRBV15 and TRBJ2-5; D is possibly TRBD1 (5 bases). Per germline, CDR1 LNHNV and CDR2 YYDKDF (reference sequence). The CDR3 has 12 residues. Trimming shortened V by 0 bases and J by 9 bases, and 8 bases separated the two germline ends. Written as DNA, the CDR3 is TGTGCCACCAGCAGAGACTGGGGCGCCCAGTACTTC. Its protein is CATSRDWGAQYF.

This clonotype was counted ten times or more. The rearrangement joins TRBV27 to TRBJ1-3; tentative D call: TRBD1 (6 bases). V lost 4 bases and J 0 bases, leaving 10 bases between the germline ends. The CDR3 consists of 15 residues. CDR1 and CDR2 from the germline V gene are MNHEY and SMNVEV (reference sequence). The chain's CDR3 is CASSSTGYSGNTIYF. For the CDR3, the DNA is TGTGCCAGCAGTTCGACAGGTTACTCTGGAAACACCATATATTTT.

This clonotype was observed at least ten times. The rearrangement uses TRBV12-3 or TRBV12-4 and TRBJ2-1, with D perhaps TRBD1 (6 bases). The V gene lost 3 bases and the J gene lost 6 bases, with 12 bases spanning the gap. The CDR3 extends over 14 amino acids. The CDR3 is CASSLRQGFNEQFF. The CDR3 coding sequence is TGTGCCAGCAGTTTGAGGCAGGGGTTCAATGAGCAGTTCTTC.

The table lists this clonotype with many counts. V usage is TRBV9 and J usage is TRBJ2-3; D remains ambiguous. The CDR3 has 13 residues. Germline V lookup: CDR1 SGDLS, CDR2 YYNGEE. Trimming took 3 bases from V and 2 from J, leaving 7 bases between them. Here the CDR3 reads CASSEGHTDTQYF. The CDR3 DNA reads as TGTGCCAGCAGCGAAGGGCACACAGATACGCAGTATTTT.

This clonotype was seen repeatedly, ten times or more. The chain carries TRBV20-1 and TRBJ2-2; D may match TRBD1 or TRBD2 (5 bases each). This CDR3 comprises 13 residues. Germline V gene sequence: CDR1 DFQATT, CDR2 SNEGSKA (reference sequence). Trimming took off 3 bases at V and 7 bases at J, with 12 bases between the two ends. The CDR3 DNA reads TGCAGTGCTAGTTCGAGGGGTTTCGGGGAGCTGTTTTTT. Translated, it gives CSASSRGFGELFF.

J is TRBJ2-7 and V is TRBV4-1; D is uncertain. Germline CDR1 is MGHRA and CDR2 is YSYEKL. V lost 1 base and J lost 2, with 9 bases in between. CDR3 length: 14 amino acids. For the CDR3, the DNA is TGCGCCAGCAGCCAAGGAACAGAGACCTACGAGCAGTACTTC. Residues: CASSQGTETYEQYF.

This clonotype appeared many times. The chain links TRBV7-2 to TRBJ2-2; D not resolved. The germline V and J ends were trimmed by 4 bases and 0 bases, with 12 bases remaining between them. Looked up from germline, CDR1 is SGHTA and CDR2 is FQGNSA. CDR3 size: 16 residues. CDR3 DNA: TGTGCCAGCAGCTATAAGGGTAGCCCGAACACCGGGGAGCTGTTTTTT. The encoded protein is CASSYKGSPNTGELFF.

In this sample, this clonotype turned up many times. This sequence joins TRBV7-2 and TRBJ2-1; D is unclear. Germline-derived CDR1 and CDR2 are SGHTA and FQGNSA. The CDR3 is 14 residues long. V lost 1 base and J 6 bases, leaving 10 bases between the germline ends. CDR3 in amino acids: CASSLVALVNEQFF. CDR3 sequence (DNA): TGTGCCAGCAGCTTAGTGGCTCTCGTCAATGAGCAGTTCTTC.

This clonotype was seen many times. The rearrangement links TRBV4-1 to TRBJ2-2; D is possibly TRBD2 (6 bases). Germline loops: CDR1 MGHRA, CDR2 YSYEKL. The length of the CDR3 is 14 residues. V was cut by 3 bases and J by 2 bases, with 7 bases left in between. The CDR3: CASSQDYNTGELFF. CDR3 in DNA: TGCGCCAGCAGCCAGGACTATAACACCGGGGAGCTGTTTTTT.

This clonotype was counted ten times or more. This chain joins TRBV12-3 or TRBV12-4 and TRBJ1-4, with 9 bases matching TRBD1. Losses at the gene ends were 4 bases for V and 8 bases for J; bases not matched to a gene: 14. The CDR3 has 17 amino acids. CDR3 coding DNA: TGTGCCAGCAGTTCCCTACTCGGGGACAGGGAGGGAGAAAAACTGTTTTTT. Translated: CASSSLLGDREGEKLFF.

A remark on this clonotype: This may come from a read error, since a much larger clone is one base off. The chain uses TRBV5-1 and TRBJ2-3; 10 bases match TRBD2. Germline values: CDR1 SGHRS, CDR2 YFSETQ. CDR3 size: 13 residues. V lost 5 bases, J lost 6 bases, and 3 bases stayed unmatched. Written as DNA, the CDR3 is TGCGCCAGCAGACCGACTAGCGGGGATACGCAGTATTTT. Protein sequence: CASRPTSGDTQYF.

This clonotype was seen many times. The chain joins TRBV20-1 to TRBJ1-5; the match to TRBD1 covers 11 bases. The germline V gene has CDR1 DFQATT and CDR2 SNEGSKA (reference sequence). The junction had 7 bases not matched to a gene; V was cut back by 5 bases and J by 4 bases. CDR3 length: 15 residues. The CDR3 is CSAGPGTGGNQPQHF. In DNA form, the CDR3 reads TGCAGTGCTGGACCCGGGACAGGGGGAAATCAGCCCCAGCATTTT.

This clonotype occurred many times. This chain joins TRBV20-1 and TRBJ1-2; D not resolved. V dropped 1 base and J dropped 5 bases, with 5 bases sitting between them. This CDR3 comprises 11 residues. In germline, CDR1 is DFQATT, CDR2 SNEGSKA (reference sequence). CDR3 nucleotides: TGCAGTGCTAGAGTGGGGTATGGCTACACCTTC. The encoded protein is CSARVGYGYTF.